What follows are 7 T cell receptor beta chains derived from one specimen sequenced in a study of blood T cell repertoires in COVID-19. Some clones are missing from TCRdb's copy, which holds only in-frame ones; the method was immunoSEQ multiplex PCR. Of about 170,000 clones listed, roughly nine tenths were seen once; the top ten hold 3% to 4%. Sequenced sample: peripheral blood. These TCRs come from a man aged 70-80 years with acute or convalescent COVID-19.

The chain joins TRBV4-1 to TRBJ1-4; a possible D gene is TRBD1 (5 bases). V was trimmed by 0 bases and J by 7 bases, leaving 15 bases between them. This CDR3 contains 16 residues. Germline-derived CDR1 and CDR2 are MGHRA and YSYEKL. CDR3 region: CASSQEGGRVGEKLFF. Here the CDR3 DNA reads TGCGCCAGCAGCCAAGAAGGTGGCAGGGTCGGTGAAAAACTGTTTTTT.

The chain combines TRBV6-6 with TRBJ2-7, with D uncertain. The V and J ends lost 4 bases and 6 bases respectively, with 7 bases between them. Germline V gene data show CDR1 as MNHNY and CDR2 as SVGAGI (reference sequence). The CDR3 covers 11 residues. DNA of the CDR3: TGTGCCAGCAGTTTCTTTAGCGAGCAGTACTTC. The encoded protein is CASSFFSEQYF.

A remark on this clone: Relative to the germline gene, one junction end is altered; a read error may explain this. V is TRBV2 and J is TRBJ2-6; possible D gene TRBD2, 7 bases. Germline values: CDR1 SNHLY, CDR2 FYNNEI. The CDR3 has 15 residues. This CDR3 is CARSGGGPGANVLTF. The CDR3 DNA follows: TGTGCCCGCAGTGGGGGGGGGCCTGGGGCCAACGTCCTGACTTTC.

V is TRBV24-1 and J is TRBJ1-5; weak D call: TRBD1 (5 bases). Germline lookup yields CDR1 KGHDR and CDR2 SFDVKD. The CDR3 is 18 residues long. V shed 0 bases and J shed 0 bases, with 14 bases lying between them. The DNA of the CDR3 is TGTGCCACCAGTGATTTGCTACATAGACAGCTTAGCAATCAGCCCCAGCATTTT. It translates to CATSDLLHRQLSNQPQHF.

This chain joins TRBV15 and TRBJ1-4; 10 nucleotides line up with TRBD1. This CDR3 is built from 15 residues. J was trimmed by 10 bases and V by 5 bases; bases with no gene match: 10. Germline-derived CDR1 and CDR2 are LNHNV and YYDKDF (reference sequence). The CDR3 loop is CATSGGDRGLVKLFF. In DNA form, the CDR3 reads TGTGCCACCAGCGGGGGGGACAGGGGATTGGTAAAACTGTTTTTT.

The chain carries TRBV3-1 (or the pseudogene TRBV3-2) and TRBJ1-6, with no clear D. This CDR3 spans 14 amino acids. V was clipped by 1 base and J by 10 bases, with 11 bases between them. CDR1 is LGHDT, CDR2 YNNKEL, per germline (reference sequence). CDR3 DNA: TGTGCCAGCAGCCAAGTGCACAGCCAATCACCCCTCCACTTT. It specifies CASSQVHSQSPLHF.

This clone came up once. The chain employs TRBV28 and TRBJ1-6; the match to TRBD1 covers 9 bases. J gave up 10 bases and V 5 bases, and 3 bases lay outside the gene matches. Germline V gives CDR1 MDHEN, CDR2 SYDVKM. The CDR3 loop spans 13 amino acids. The CDR3 reads CASSGTGRSPLHF. CDR3 DNA: TGTGCCAGCAGTGGGACAGGGCGGTCACCCCTCCACTTT.